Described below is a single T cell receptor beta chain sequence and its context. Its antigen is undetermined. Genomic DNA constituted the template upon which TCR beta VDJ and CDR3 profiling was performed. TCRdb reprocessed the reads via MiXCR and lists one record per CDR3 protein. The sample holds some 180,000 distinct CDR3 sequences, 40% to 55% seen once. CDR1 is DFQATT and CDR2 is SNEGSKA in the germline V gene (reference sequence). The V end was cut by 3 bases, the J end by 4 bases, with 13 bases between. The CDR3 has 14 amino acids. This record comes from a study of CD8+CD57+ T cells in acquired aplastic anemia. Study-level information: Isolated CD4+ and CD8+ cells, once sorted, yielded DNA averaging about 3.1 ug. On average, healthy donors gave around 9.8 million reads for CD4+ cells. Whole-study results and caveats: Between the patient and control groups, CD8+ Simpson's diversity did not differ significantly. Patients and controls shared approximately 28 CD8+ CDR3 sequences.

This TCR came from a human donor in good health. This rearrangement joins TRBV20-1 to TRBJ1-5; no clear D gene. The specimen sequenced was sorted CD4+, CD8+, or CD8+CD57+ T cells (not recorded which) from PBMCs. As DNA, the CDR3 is TGCAGTGCTAGCCTCGGGGTGGGAAATCAGCCCCAGCATTTT. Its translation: CSASLGVGNQPQHF.